This T cell receptor beta chain was profiled in a study of tumor-infiltrating lymphocytes in localized non-small cell lung cancer. Study as a whole: From each patient, both tumor and uninvolved lung, non-adjacent to tumor, were sampled. Overall study results and limits: No T-cell fraction difference was seen between IM1 and IM2 tumors. TCR sequencing covered a subset of patients with enough tissue.

Measured with immunoSEQ multiplex PCR; TCRdb has only the in-frame clones, and not every one. The data show about 10,000 clones, 80% to 90% seen once. In the case of this clone: Its cognate antigen is unknown.

The germline V gene has CDR1 SGHVS and CDR2 FQNEAQ. V was cut by 7 bases and J by 6 bases, with 15 bases left in between. The CDR3 covers 13 residues. The specimen was uninvolved lung tissue not adjacent to the tumor. The source is a human donor with non-small cell lung cancer. The V gene is TRBV7-8, the J gene TRBJ1-2; weak D call: TRBD1 (6 bases). CDR3 bases: TGTGCCAGCAACACCGAGGGGGGGGATGGCTACACCTTC. This sequence encodes CASNTEGGDGYTF.